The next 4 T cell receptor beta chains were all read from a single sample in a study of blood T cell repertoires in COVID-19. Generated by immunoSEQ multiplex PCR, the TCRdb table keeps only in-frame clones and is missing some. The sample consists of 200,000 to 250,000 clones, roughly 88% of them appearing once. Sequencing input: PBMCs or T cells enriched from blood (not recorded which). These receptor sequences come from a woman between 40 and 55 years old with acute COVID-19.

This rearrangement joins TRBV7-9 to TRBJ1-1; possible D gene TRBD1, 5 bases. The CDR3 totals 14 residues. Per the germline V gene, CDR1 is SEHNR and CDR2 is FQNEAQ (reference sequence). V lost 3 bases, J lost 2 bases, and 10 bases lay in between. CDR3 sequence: CASSLGGANTEAFF. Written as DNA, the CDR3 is TGTGCCAGCAGCTTGGGAGGGGCCAACACTGAAGCTTTCTTT.

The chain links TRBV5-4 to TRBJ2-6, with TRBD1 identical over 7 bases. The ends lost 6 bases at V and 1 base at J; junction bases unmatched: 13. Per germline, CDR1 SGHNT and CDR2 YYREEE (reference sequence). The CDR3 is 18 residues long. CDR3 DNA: TGTGCCAGCACCAACCCTGGACAGGCCGTATCTGGGGCCAACGTCCTGACTTTC. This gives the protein CASTNPGQAVSGANVLTF.

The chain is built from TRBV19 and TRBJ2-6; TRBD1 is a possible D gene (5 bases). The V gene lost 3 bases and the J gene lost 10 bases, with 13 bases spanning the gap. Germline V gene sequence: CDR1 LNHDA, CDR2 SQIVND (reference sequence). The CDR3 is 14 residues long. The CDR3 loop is CASSITGPANVLTF. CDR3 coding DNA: TGTGCCAGTAGTATTACAGGACCGGCAAACGTCCTGACTTTC.

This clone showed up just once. The chain's CDR3 is CASSHPGQDYNEQFF. The CDR3, as DNA: TGTGCCAGCAGCCATCCGGGACAGGATTACAATGAGCAGTTCTTC. This chain links TRBV7-2 with TRBJ2-1, with 8 bases identical to TRBD1. Per the germline V gene, CDR1 is SGHTA and CDR2 is FQGNSA. Trimming cost V 5 bases and J 4 bases; bases outside gene matches: 7. The CDR3 extends over 15 amino acids.